Listed here is a single T cell receptor (beta chain). The antigen this receptor binds is unknown. From the germline J gene comes the end of the CDR3, since the read stops 3 residues before it. The record originates from a study of T cells in women clearing cervical HPV infection (dated by TCRdb to the late 2010s). Concerning the study at large: The cases were about 27 women with histologically confirmed HPV16-related CIN3 or worse, and 2 of these cases were invasive cancers. The parent cohort enrolled about 9,900 women aged 18 or older in Guanacaste, Costa Rica, in about 1993 to 1994 and followed the women for seven years. Because only a few women had HLA typing data, the possibility that HLA type acted as a confounder could not be ruled out. Blood from cases was drawn at the visit where the lesion was first identified, while blood from controls was drawn once the infection was no longer detected. Cases had a median age of about 34 years and controls had a median age of 38, with no significant differences in baseline characteristics. As quality controls, five blinded duplicates were added to each group, bringing the total to roughly 60 samples made up of around 50 participants and approximately 10 replicates. For cases, a median interval of approximately 140 days, with an interquartile range of about 90 to 210 days, was observed between lesion detection and blood sampling. Cases and controls were matched on year of sample collection and on age within five years. An exploratory proof-of-principle case-control study, nested within the Guanacaste HPV Natural History Study in Costa Rica, was conducted to compare TCR repertoires across cervical HPV16 outcomes. The 25 controls were women who cleared a single incident HPV16 infection within 12 months without developing precancer or cancer. The study at large found these results: The cross-sectional design could not show whether the associations came before the infection or were a result of it, and neither effector/memory subsets nor HPV-specific T cells were isolated. T-cell numbers per sample were unknown, so richness differences could reflect varying T-cell content rather than repertoire biology. Lower TRBV6-7 relative abundance was observed in cases than in controls (around 0.11% versus 0.15%; Bonferroni P = 0.0008). TCR repertoire richness was significantly higher in CIN3+ cases than in controls across sequencing depths, while evenness did not differ. Cases were distinguished from controls with an estimated AUC of 0.65 to 0.85 by random forest classifiers combining richness and V gene abundances.

Every participant had a single incident cervical HPV16 infection, and women with prevalent HPV16 infections were excluded. Cervical HPV DNA was detected by MY09/MY11 PCR, and genotyping was performed by dot-blot hybridization. Less than 19 mL of heparinized blood was centrifuged, after which the buffy coat was aliquoted, frozen at -30 degrees C, and then stored at -80 degrees C. QIAGEN kits were used to extract genomic DNA from the buffy coat specimens. Looking up the germline V gene (reference sequence) yields CDR1 DFQATT and CDR2 SNEGSKA. Inclusive of the bounding cysteine and phenylalanine, the CDR3 is 12 residues long. The DNA has 27 bases, all within the CDR3, and is read from base 1. V ends up 4 bases short and J 5 bases short, with an unmatched junction base count of 2. TCR beta CDR3 regions were amplified by multiplex PCR using the immunoSEQ assay from an average of 1200 ng genomic DNA per sample. Primer bias was corrected in the assay by using a complete synthetic TCR repertoire to establish an amplification baseline. Amplicons were sequenced on the Illumina platform. The paper's processing steps were these. Error correction of the sequences involved clustering with frequency ratios plus a modified nearest-neighbor algorithm, after which the sequences were analyzed in the immunoSEQ Analyzer using IMGT gene definitions. At each rarefaction depth, TCR richness and evenness were averaged across 20 rarefaction repeats, and samples with fewer sequences than that depth were excluded. V, D and J gene relative abundances were compared between groups with Wilcoxon rank sum tests, applying FDR correction. In the blinded duplicates, the intraclass correlation was 95.6% for TCR richness and averaged 76.4% across 66 gene segments. The table comes from immuneACCESS by way of TCRdb, which keeps in-frame sequences with V and J called. Part of the clones is missing from these tables; in studies checked, under half for an unresolved V gene and the rest for unknown reasons. That table furnishes V, J and clone size, whereas the DNA furnished D and trimming. The table for this sample records 30,000 to 35,000 clones. 18% of the sample lies in the top ten.

Rearrangement joined TRBV20-1 to TRBJ2-5; 9 central nucleotides agree with TRBD2. The sample consisted of blood buffy coat. This clonotype originated in a woman aged 18 to 75 with a cervical HPV16 infection that either progressed to CIN3+ or cleared (not recorded which). The part of the CDR3 DNA that was read is TGCAGTGCTAACAGCGGGGGGGAGACC. The encoded protein is CSANSGGET. The full CDR3 reads CSANSGGETQYF.